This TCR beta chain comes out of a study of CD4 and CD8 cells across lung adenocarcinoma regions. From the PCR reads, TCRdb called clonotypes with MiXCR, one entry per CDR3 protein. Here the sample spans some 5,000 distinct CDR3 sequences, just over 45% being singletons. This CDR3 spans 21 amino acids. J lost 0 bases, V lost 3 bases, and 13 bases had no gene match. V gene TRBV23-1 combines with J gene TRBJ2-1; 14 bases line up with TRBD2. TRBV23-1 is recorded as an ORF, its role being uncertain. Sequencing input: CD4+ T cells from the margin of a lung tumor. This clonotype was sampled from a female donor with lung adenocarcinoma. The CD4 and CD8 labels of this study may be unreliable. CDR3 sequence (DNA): TGCGCCAGCAGTCACATATCGACTAGCGGGAGGGCAGAGTTCTCCTACAATGAGCAGTTCTTC. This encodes CASSHISTSGRAEFSYNEQFF.